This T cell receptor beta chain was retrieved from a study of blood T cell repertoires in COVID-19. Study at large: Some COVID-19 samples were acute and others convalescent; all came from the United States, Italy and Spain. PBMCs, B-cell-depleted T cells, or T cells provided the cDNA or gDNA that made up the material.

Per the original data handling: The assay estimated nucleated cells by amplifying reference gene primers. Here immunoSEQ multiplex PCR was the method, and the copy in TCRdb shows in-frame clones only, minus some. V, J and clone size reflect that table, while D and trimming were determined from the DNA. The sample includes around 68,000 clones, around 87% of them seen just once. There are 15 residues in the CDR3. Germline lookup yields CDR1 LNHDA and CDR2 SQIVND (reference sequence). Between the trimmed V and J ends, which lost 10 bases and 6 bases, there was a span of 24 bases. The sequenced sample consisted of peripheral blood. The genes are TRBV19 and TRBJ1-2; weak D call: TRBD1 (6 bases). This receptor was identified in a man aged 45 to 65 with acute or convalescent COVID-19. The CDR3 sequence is CATTQTIDRTDGYTF. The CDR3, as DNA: TGTGCCACCACTCAGACAATTGACAGGACAGATGGCTACACCTTC. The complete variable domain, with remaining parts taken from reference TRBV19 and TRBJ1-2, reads DGGITQSPKYLFRKEGQNVTLSCEQNLNHDAMYWYRQDPGQGLRLIYYSQIVNDFQKGDIAEGYSVSREKKESFPLTVTSAQKNPTAFYLCATTQTIDRTDGYTFGSGTRLTVV.